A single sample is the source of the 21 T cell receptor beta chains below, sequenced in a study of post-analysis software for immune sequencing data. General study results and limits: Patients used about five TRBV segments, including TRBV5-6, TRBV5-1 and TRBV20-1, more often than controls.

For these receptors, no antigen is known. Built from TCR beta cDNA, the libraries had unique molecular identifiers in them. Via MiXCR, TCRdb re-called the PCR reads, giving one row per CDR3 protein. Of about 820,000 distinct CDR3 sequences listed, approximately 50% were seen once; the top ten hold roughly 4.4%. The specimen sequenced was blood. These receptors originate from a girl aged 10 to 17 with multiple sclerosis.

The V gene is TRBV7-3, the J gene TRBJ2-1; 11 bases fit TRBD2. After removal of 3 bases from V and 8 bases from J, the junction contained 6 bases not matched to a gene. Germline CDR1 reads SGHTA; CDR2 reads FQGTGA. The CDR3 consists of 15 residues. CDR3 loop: CASSLVAGGVYEQFF. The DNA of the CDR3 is TGTGCCAGCAGCTTGGTAGCGGGGGGGGTCTATGAGCAGTTCTTC.

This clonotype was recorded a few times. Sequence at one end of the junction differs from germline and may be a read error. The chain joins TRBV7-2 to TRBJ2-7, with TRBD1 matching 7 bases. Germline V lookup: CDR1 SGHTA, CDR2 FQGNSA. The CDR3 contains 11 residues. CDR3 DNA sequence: TGTGCCAGCAGCCCCGACAGGGAGCTGTACTTC. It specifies CASSPDRELYF. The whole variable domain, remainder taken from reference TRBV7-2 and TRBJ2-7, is GAGVSQSPSNKVTEKGKDVELRCDPISGHTALYWYRQSLGQGLEFLIYFQGNSAPDKSGLPSDRFSAERTGGSVSTLTIQRTQQEDSAVYLCASSPDRELYFGPGTRLTVT.

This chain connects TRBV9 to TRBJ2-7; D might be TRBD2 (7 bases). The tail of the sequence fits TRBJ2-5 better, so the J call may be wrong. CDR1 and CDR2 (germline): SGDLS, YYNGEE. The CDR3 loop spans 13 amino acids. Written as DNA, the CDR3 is TGTGCCAGCAGCGAGGGGGGGGCGGAGACCCAGTACTTC. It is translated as CASSEGGAETQYF.

The CDR3 DNA reads as TGCAGTGCCTCAGTACTAGCAACAGATACGCAGTATTTT. Protein: CSASVLATDTQYF. This rearrangement joins TRBV20-1 to TRBJ2-3; D might be TRBD2 (6 bases). The CDR3 consists of 13 residues. CDR1 and CDR2 from the germline V gene are DFQATT and SNEGSKA (reference sequence). Deletions cut 6 bases from V and 3 bases from J, with 13 bases between.

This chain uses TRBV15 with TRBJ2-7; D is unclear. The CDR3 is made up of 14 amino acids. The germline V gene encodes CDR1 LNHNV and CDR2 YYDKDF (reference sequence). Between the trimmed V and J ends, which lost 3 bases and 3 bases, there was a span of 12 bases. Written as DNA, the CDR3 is TGTGCCACCAGCAGGATTGGCGTCGGCTACGAGCAGTACTTC. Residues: CATSRIGVGYEQYF.

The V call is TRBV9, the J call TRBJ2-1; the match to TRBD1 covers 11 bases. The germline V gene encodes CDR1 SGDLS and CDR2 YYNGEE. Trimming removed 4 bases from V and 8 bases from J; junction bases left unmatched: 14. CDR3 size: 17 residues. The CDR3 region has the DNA TGTGCCAGCAGCCCCCTCCTAGGACAGGGGGCTCTCGATGAGCAGTTCTTC. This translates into CASSPLLGQGALDEQFF.

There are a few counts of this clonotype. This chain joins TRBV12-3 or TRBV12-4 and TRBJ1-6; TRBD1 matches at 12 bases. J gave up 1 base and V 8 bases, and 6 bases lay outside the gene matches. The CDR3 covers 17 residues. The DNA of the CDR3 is TGTGCCAGCGGAGGGACAGGGGGCGCTTCCTATAATTCACCCCTCCACTTT. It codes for CASGGTGGASYNSPLHF.

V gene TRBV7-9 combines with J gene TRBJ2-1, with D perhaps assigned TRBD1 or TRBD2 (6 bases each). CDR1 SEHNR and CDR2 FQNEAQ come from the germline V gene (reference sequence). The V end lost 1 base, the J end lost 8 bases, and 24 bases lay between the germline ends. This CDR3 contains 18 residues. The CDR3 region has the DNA TGTGCCAGCAGCTTAGAGGGGGGTGTATTTCCTCATTTAGATGAGCAGTTCTTC. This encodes CASSLEGGVFPHLDEQFF.

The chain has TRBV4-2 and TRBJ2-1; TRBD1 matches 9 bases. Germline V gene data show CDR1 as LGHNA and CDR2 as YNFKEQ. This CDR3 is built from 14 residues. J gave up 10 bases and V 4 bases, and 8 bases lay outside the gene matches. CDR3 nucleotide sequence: TGTGCCAGCAGCCCCGAACAGGGGGCAGGGGAGCAGTTCTTC. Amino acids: CASSPEQGAGEQFF.

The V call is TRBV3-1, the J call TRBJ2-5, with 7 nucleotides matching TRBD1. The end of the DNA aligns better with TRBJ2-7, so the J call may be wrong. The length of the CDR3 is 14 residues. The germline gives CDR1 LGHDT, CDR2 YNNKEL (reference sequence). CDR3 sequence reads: CASSQVTGIGEQYF. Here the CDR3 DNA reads TGTGCCAGCAGCCAAGTGACAGGGATTGGCGAGCAGTACTTC.

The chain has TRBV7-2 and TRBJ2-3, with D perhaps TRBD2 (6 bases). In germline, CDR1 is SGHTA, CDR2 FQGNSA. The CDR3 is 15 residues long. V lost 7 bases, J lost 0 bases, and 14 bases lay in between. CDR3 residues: CASTASSVSTDTQYF. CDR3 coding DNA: TGTGCCAGCACCGCTTCTAGCGTTAGCACAGATACGCAGTATTTT.

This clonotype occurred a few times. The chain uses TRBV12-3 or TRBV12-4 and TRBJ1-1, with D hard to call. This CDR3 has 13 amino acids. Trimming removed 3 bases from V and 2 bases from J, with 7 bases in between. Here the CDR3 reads CASSLSVNTEAFF. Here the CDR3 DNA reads TGTGCCAGCAGTTTGTCGGTCAACACTGAAGCTTTCTTT.

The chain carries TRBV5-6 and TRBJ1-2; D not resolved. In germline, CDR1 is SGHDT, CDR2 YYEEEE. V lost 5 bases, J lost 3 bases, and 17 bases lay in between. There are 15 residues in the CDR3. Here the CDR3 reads CASRRSGVGDYGYTF. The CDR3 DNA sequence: TGTGCCAGCAGACGAAGTGGGGTCGGGGACTATGGCTACACCTTC.

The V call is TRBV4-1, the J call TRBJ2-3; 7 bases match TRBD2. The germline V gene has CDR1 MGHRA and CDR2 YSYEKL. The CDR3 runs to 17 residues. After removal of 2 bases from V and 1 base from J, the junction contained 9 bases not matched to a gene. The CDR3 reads CASSQIGRDQGTDTQYF. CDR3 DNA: TGCGCCAGCAGCCAAATTGGGAGGGATCAGGGCACAGATACGCAGTATTTT.

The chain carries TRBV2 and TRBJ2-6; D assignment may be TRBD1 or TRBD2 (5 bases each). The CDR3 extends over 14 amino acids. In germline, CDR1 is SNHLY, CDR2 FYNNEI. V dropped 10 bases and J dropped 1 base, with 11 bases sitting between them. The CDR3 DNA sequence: TGTGCCACCCAATGGGGGTCTGGGGCCAACGTCCTGACTTTC. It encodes CATQWGSGANVLTF.

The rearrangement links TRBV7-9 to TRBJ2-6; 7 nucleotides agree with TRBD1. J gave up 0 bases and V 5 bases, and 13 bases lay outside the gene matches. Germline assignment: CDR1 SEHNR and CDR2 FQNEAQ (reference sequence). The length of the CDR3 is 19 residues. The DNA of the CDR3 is TGTGCCAGCAGCAACAGACAGGGTCTCATCCACTCTGGGGCCAACGTCCTGACTTTC. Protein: CASSNRQGLIHSGANVLTF. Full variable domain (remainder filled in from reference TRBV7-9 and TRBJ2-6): DTGVSQNPRHKITKRGQNVTFRCDPISEHNRLYWYRQTLGQGPEFLTYFQNEAQLEKSRLLSDRFSAERPKGSFSTLEIQRTEQGDSAMYLCASSNRQGLIHSGANVLTFGAGSRLTVL.

The CDR3 reads CSAETGSYEQYF. CDR3 nucleotide sequence: TGCAGTGCAGAGACAGGCTCCTACGAGCAGTACTTC. The genes are TRBV20-1 and TRBJ2-7; D might be TRBD1 (6 bases). CDR1 is DFQATT, CDR2 SNEGSKA, per germline (reference sequence). The CDR3 totals 12 residues. V was cut by 6 bases and J by 0 bases, with 9 bases left in between.

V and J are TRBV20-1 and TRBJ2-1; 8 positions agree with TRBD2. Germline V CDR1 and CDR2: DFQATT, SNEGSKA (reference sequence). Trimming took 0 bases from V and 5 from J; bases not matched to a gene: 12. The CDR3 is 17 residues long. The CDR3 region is CSARDFHREGPHNEQFF. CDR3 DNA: TGCAGTGCTAGAGATTTCCATCGGGAGGGCCCCCACAATGAGCAGTTCTTC.

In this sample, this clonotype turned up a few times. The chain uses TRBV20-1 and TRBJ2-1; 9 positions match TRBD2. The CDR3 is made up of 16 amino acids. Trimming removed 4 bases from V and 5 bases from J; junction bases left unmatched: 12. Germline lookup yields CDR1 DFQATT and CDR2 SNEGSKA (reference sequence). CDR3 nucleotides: TGCAGTGCTACATCTCAGACTAGCGGCTACGACAATGAGCAGTTCTTC. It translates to CSATSQTSGYDNEQFF.

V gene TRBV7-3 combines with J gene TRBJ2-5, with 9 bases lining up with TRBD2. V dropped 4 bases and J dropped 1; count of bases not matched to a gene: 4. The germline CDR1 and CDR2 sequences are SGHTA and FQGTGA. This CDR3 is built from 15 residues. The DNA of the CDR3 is TGTGCCAGCAGCTCAGGGACTAGCCCCCAAGAGACCCAGTACTTC. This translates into CASSSGTSPQETQYF.

The CDR3, as DNA: TGCAGTGCGGATTGGGGGGCCAACTACAATGAGCAGTTCTTC. Translating gives CSADWGANYNEQFF. The chain joins TRBV20-1 to TRBJ2-1; D might be TRBD1 or TRBD2, each matching 6 bases. Trimming took 6 bases from V and 3 from J, leaving 15 bases between them. Germline-derived CDR1 and CDR2 are DFQATT and SNEGSKA (reference sequence). The CDR3 loop spans 14 amino acids.